This is a list of T cell receptor beta chains from one sample in a study of shared clonotypes between healthy human individuals. Repertoires were generated with immunoSEQ multiplex PCR, while TCRdb's copy carries only in-frame clones and drops some. Of about 680,000 clones in the sample, approximately 90% were seen once. The sequenced material came from naive CD8+ T cells sorted from blood. The receptors here all came from a man aged 30-40 years in good health. Both conserved end residues are part of each CDR3. The order of the fields is D gene, V gene, J gene, clone size, CDR3 DNA, CDR3 protein. D genes are given only for firm matches. Clone size appears in some rows only: once, few, many, or a class for an expanded clone.

.	TRBV5-4	TRBJ2-1	.	TGTGCCGGTAATCATAATGAGCAGTTCTTC	CAGNHNEQFF
TRBD1	TRBV6-1	TRBJ1-1	.	TGTGCCGGTAAGGACAGGGAGAACACTGAAGCTTTCTTT	CAGKDRENTEAFF
.	TRBV9	TRBJ1-1	.	TGTGCCAGCAGCCCCGGGGGGGCTGAAGCTTTCTTT	CASSPGGAEAFF
.	TRBV6-5	TRBJ2-7	.	TGTGCCAGCAGTTACTTACGCCATGAGGAGCAGTACTTC	CASSYLRHEEQYF
TRBD1	TRBV6-6	TRBJ2-1	.	TGTGCCAGCAGCCGATACGGGACAGGGTACAATGAGCAGTTCTTC	CASSRYGTGYNEQFF
.	TRBV27	TRBJ2-3	.	TGTGCCAGCAGTCCCCCTTACCCGGCAATCACAGATACGCAGTATTTT	CASSPPYPAITDTQYF
.	TRBV29-1	TRBJ2-5	.	TGCAGCGTTGAGTATACAGGGTCACTAGAGACCCAGTACTTC	CSVEYTGSLETQYF
.	TRBV29-1	TRBJ2-1	.	TGCAGCGTCCCCGGCAGGGCGAATGAGCAGTTCTTC	CSVPGRANEQFF
.	TRBV6-4	TRBJ2-1	.	TGTGCCAGCAGTGACTTGGCAGACAGCTCTTCCTACAATGAGCAGTTCTTC	CASSDLADSSSYNEQFF
.	TRBV5-1	TRBJ2-7	.	TGCGCCAGCAGCTTGGCCGGGCGGGACTACGAGCAGTACTTC	CASSLAGRDYEQYF
.	TRBV2	TRBJ1-2	.	TGTGCCAGCAGTGAAGCGCCGGGGGCGGAACGCTATGGCTACACCTTC	CASSEAPGAERYGYTF
.	TRBV1	TRBJ2-6	.	TGCACCAGCAGGAGATTCCGTTTGTGCAGTCGGGCCAACGTCCTGACTTTC	CTSRRFRLCSRANVLTF
TRBD2	TRBV4-1	TRBJ2-5	.	TGCGCCAGCAGTTACCGGACTAGCGGGATTGGTCAAGAGACCCAGTACTTC	CASSYRTSGIGQETQYF
.	TRBV5-4	TRBJ2-7	.	TGTGCCAGCAGCTTGGCCGGGCAAATCTCAAGGAACGAGCAGTACTTC	CASSLAGQISRNEQYF
TRBD1	TRBV9	TRBJ1-4	.	TGTGCCAGCAGCGTAGGTGGGACAGCTGAAAAACTGTTTTTT	CASSVGGTAEKLFF
TRBD1	TRBV27	TRBJ1-1	few	TGTGCCAGCAGTACGACAGGGGGAAGCACTGAAGCTTTCTTT	CASSTTGGSTEAFF